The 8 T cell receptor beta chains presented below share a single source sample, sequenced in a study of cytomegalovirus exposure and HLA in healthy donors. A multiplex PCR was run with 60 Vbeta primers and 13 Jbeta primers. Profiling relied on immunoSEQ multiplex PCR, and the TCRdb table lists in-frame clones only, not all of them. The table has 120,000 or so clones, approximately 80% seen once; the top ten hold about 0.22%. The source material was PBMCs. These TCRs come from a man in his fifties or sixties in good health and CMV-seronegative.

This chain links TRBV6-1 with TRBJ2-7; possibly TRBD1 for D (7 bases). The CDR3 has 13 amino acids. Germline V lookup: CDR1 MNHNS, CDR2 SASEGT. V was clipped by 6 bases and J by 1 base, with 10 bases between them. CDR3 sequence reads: CASRRDSSYEQYF. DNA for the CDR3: TGTGCCAGCAGGCGGGACAGTTCCTACGAGCAGTACTTC.

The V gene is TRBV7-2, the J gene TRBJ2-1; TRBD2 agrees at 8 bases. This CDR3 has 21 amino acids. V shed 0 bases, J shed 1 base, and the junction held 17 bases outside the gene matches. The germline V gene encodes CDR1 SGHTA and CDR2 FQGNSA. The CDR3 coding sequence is TGTGCCAGCAGCTTAGCTCCCCCTCGGCGGGAGGCGGTTAGTTCCTACAATGAGCAGTTCTTC. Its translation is CASSLAPPRREAVSSYNEQFF. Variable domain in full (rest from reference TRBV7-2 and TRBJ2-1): GAGVSQSPSNKVTEKGKDVELRCDPISGHTALYWYRQSLGQGLEFLIYFQGNSAPDKSGLPSDRFSAERTGGSVSTLTIQRTQQEDSAVYLCASSLAPPRREAVSSYNEQFFGPGTRLTVL.

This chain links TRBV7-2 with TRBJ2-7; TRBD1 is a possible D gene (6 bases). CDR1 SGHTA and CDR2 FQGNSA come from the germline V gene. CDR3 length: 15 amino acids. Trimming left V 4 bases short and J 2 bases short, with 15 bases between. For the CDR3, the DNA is TGTGCCAGCAGCTCCAAGACAGGCCTACCCTACGAGCAGTACTTC. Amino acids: CASSSKTGLPYEQYF.

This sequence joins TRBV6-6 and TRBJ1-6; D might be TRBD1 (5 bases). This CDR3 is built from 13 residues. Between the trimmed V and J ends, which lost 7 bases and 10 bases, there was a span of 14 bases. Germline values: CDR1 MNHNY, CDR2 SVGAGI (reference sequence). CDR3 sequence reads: CASTLSGKSPLHF. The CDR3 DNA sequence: TGTGCCAGCACGTTATCAGGGAAATCACCCCTCCACTTT.

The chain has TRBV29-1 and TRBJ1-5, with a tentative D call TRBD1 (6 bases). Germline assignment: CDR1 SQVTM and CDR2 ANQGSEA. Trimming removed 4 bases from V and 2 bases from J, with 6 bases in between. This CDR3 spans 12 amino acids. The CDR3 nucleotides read TGCAGCGTTGGACAGGGCAATCAGCCCCAGCATTTT. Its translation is CSVGQGNQPQHF.

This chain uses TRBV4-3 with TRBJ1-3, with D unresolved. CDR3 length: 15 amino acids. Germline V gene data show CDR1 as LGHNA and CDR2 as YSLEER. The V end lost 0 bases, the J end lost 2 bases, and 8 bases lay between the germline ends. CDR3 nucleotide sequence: TGCGCCAGCAGCCAAGATTACAGAACTGGAAACACCATATATTTT. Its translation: CASSQDYRTGNTIYF.

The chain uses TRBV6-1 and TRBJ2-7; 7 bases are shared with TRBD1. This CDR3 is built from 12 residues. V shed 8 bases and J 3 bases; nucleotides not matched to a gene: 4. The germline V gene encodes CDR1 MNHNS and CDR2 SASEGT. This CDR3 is CASGTANYEQYF. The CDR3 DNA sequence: TGTGCCAGCGGGACAGCTAACTACGAGCAGTACTTC.

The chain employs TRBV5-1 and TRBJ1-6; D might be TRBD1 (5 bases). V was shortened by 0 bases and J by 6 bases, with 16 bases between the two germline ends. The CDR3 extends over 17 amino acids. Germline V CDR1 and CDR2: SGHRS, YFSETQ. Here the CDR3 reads CASSLAPPQELNSPLHF. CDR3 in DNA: TGCGCCAGCAGCTTGGCCCCCCCACAGGAACTTAATTCACCCCTCCACTTT.